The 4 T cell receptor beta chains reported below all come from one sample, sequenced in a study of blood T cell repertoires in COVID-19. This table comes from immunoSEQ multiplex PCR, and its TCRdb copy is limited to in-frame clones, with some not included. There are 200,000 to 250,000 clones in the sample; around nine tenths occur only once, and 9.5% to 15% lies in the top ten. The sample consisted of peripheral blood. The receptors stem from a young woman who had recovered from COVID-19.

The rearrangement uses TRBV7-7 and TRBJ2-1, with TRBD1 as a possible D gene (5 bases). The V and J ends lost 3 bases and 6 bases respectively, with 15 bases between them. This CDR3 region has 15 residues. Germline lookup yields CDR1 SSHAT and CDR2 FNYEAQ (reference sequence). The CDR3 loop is CASSLGGAPRNEQFF. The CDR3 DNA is TGTGCCAGCAGCTTGGGTGGGGCCCCGCGCAATGAGCAGTTCTTC.

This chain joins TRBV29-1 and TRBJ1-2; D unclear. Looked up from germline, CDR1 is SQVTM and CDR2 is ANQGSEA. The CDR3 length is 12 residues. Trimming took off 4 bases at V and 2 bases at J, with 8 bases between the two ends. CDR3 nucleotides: TGCAGCGTTGTGACGGAGAACTATGGCTACACCTTC. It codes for CSVVTENYGYTF.

CDR3 nucleotide sequence: TGCGCCAGCAGCTTGCGGGTAACCGGGACAGGGGATAAGAATGAGCAGTTCTTC. It codes for CASSLRVTGTGDKNEQFF. J is TRBJ2-1 and V is TRBV5-1, with 10 bases fitting TRBD1. The CDR3 is made up of 18 amino acids. V shed 1 base, J shed 7 bases, and the junction held 14 bases outside the gene matches. Germline V CDR1 and CDR2: SGHRS, YFSETQ.

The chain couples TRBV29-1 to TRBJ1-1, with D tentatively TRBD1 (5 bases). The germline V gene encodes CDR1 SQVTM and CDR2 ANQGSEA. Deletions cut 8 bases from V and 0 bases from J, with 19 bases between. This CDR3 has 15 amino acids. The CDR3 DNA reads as TGCAGCAACCGTGGGGGGGGATTGGTGAACACTGAAGCTTTCTTT. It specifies CSNRGGGLVNTEAFF.